This paragraph covers one T cell receptor (beta chain) sequence. Its antigen remains unidentified. This specimen comes from a study of shared clonotypes between healthy human individuals. The input for sorted-subset replicate PCRs was 200 to 250 ng DNA, some 30,000 T cell genomes. Produced via immunoSEQ multiplex PCR; TCRdb's table is partial and in-frame only. The data contain around 750,000 clones, roughly 70% of them singletons. In germline, CDR1 is MNHEY, CDR2 SVGAGI. V lost 2 bases and J lost 5; bases outside the gene matches: 8. This CDR3 region has 16 residues. Study-level findings and limits: Non-shared clonotypes had lower generation probabilities than those shared by all four donors.

Material for sequencing was memory CD4+ T cells sorted from blood. As for subset: CD45RA-negative fraction. V and J are TRBV6-5 and TRBJ2-7; 11 bases map to TRBD2. The TCR was taken from a woman in her 30s in good health. CDR3: CASSYLAGGRGDEQYF. CDR3 nucleotides: TGTGCCAGCAGTTACCTAGCGGGAGGCCGGGGGGACGAGCAGTACTTC.